This passage covers 31 T cell receptor beta chains from one sample sequenced in a study of blood T cell repertoires in COVID-19. Data came from immunoSEQ multiplex PCR; TCRdb stores just in-frame clones and leaves some out. The data contain over 200,000 clones, 81% of them singletons. The sample taken for sequencing was PBMCs or T cells enriched from blood (not recorded which). These TCRs come from a woman aged 50 to 60 with acute COVID-19.

The count of this clone is one. This chain connects TRBV28 to TRBJ2-7; possible D gene TRBD2, 6 bases. The V gene lost 4 bases and the J gene lost 2 bases, with 12 bases spanning the gap. The CDR3 covers 14 residues. The V gene's germline CDR1 is MDHEN and CDR2 SYDVKM. The CDR3 nucleotides read TGTGCCAGCAGTTACCCCGGGAGAACCTACGAGCAGTACTTC. Translated, it gives CASSYPGRTYEQYF.

The genes are TRBV5-1 and TRBJ1-2; D gene ambiguous. CDR3 length: 13 amino acids. Trimming took off 0 bases at V and 4 bases at J, with 7 bases between the two ends. Germline V CDR1 and CDR2: SGHRS, YFSETQ. The CDR3 sequence: CASSLASSYGYTF. CDR3 bases: TGCGCCAGCAGCTTGGCCTCGAGCTATGGCTACACCTTC.

The CDR3 nucleotides read TGCGCCAGCAGCCCGACGGTGAGCGGACAAGAGACCCAGTACTTC. As protein: CASSPTVSGQETQYF. The V gene is TRBV5-1, the J gene TRBJ2-5, with D perhaps TRBD2 (5 bases). The CDR3 has 15 residues. The ends were cut back, 4 bases at V and 2 bases at J, with 15 bases in the middle. Germline-derived CDR1 and CDR2 are SGHRS and YFSETQ.

This chain uses TRBV2 with TRBJ1-5; tentative D call: TRBD1 (6 bases). Per germline, CDR1 SNHLY and CDR2 FYNNEI. Trimming took off 4 bases at V and 2 bases at J, with 9 bases between the two ends. This CDR3 is built from 14 residues. CDR3 amino acids: CASSAQGGNQPQHF. The CDR3 DNA reads TGTGCCAGCAGTGCACAGGGTGGCAATCAGCCCCAGCATTTT.

This clone came up a few times. The chain is built from TRBV30 and TRBJ2-5; weak D call: TRBD1 (6 bases). The V gene lost 4 bases and the J gene lost 2 bases, with 8 bases spanning the gap. This CDR3 comprises 12 residues. Germline CDR1 is GTSNPN and CDR2 is SVGIG (reference sequence). CDR3: CAWNREQETQYF. CDR3 coding DNA: TGTGCCTGGAACAGGGAACAAGAGACCCAGTACTTC.

This chain links TRBV2 with TRBJ2-4, with 9 bases aligning to TRBD2. Germline CDR1 reads SNHLY; CDR2 reads FYNNEI. V trimming: 6 bases; J trimming: 6 bases; junction bases outside the gene matches: 9. The CDR3 has 15 residues. CDR3 loop: CASSQYSGGVNIQYF. In nucleotides, the CDR3 is TGTGCCAGCAGCCAATATAGCGGGGGAGTAAACATTCAGTACTTC. Looking up the rest from reference TRBV2 and TRBJ2-4 gives the full variable domain: EPEVTQTPSHQVTQMGQEVILRCVPISNHLYFYWYRQILGQKVEFLVSFYNNEISEKSEIFDDQFSVERPDGSNFTLKIRSTKLEDSAMYFCASSQYSGGVNIQYFGAGTRLSVL.

The chain recombines TRBV19 with TRBJ1-5; 10 positions match TRBD1. The CDR3 spans 15 residues. The germline V gene encodes CDR1 LNHDA and CDR2 SQIVND (reference sequence). The V and J ends lost 4 bases and 3 bases, in that order; junction bases with no gene match: 3. The CDR3 loop reads CASSRTGGDNQPQHF. The CDR3 bases are TGTGCCAGTAGTAGGACAGGGGGGGACAATCAGCCCCAGCATTTT.

This chain uses TRBV4-1 with TRBJ2-1; 8 bases align to TRBD1. Germline lookup yields CDR1 MGHRA and CDR2 YSYEKL. V gave up 4 bases and J gave up 12 bases; unmatched junction bases: 11. There are 14 residues in the CDR3. This CDR3 reads CASSPPGWGTGQFF. CDR3 nucleotide sequence: TGCGCCAGCAGCCCCCCTGGGTGGGGGACAGGGCAGTTCTTC.

The J gene is TRBJ1-1, the V gene TRBV10-3; TRBD1 matches 7 bases. Per the germline V gene, CDR1 is ENHRY and CDR2 is SYGVKD. V lost 6 bases and J lost 1; bases outside the gene matches: 8. The CDR3 extends over 15 amino acids. CDR3 sequence: CAIRDWDSRNTEAFF. CDR3 coding DNA: TGTGCCATCAGGGACTGGGACAGTAGGAACACTGAAGCTTTCTTT.

This sequence joins TRBV10-3 and TRBJ1-1, with D maybe TRBD1 (5 bases). The CDR3 is 13 amino acids. Germline values: CDR1 ENHRY, CDR2 SYGVKD. Between the trimmed V and J ends, which lost 2 bases and 6 bases, there was a span of 10 bases. The CDR3 coding sequence is TGTGCCATCAGTGAGGGTGGGGCTGCTGAAGCTTTCTTT. It encodes CAISEGGAAEAFF.

CDR3 amino acids: CASTDRGTGYTF. The CDR3 DNA reads as TGTGCCAGCACGGACAGGGGGACTGGCTACACCTTC. V and J are TRBV7-9 and TRBJ1-2; TRBD1 aligns across 10 bases. Per germline, CDR1 SEHNR and CDR2 FQNEAQ (reference sequence). V was clipped by 7 bases and J by 7 bases; unmatched bases: 3. The length of the CDR3 is 12 residues.

In this sample, this clone turned up a few times. Other nucleotide sequences from this sample produce the same CDR3. This chain connects TRBV28 to TRBJ1-1; 10 bases map to TRBD1. Germline values: CDR1 MDHEN, CDR2 SYDVKM. The CDR3 runs 14 residues. With V trimmed by 5 bases and J by 8 bases, 8 bases remained unmatched. The CDR3 protein is CASSRPGQGTEAFF. CDR3 nucleotides: TGTGCCAGCAGTCGACCGGGACAGGGGACGGAAGCTTTCTTT.

CDR3 region: CASSDSPGSTEAFF. CDR3 sequence (DNA): TGTGCCAGCAGTGACAGCCCAGGGTCCACTGAAGCTTTCTTT. The rearrangement joins TRBV6-1 to TRBJ1-1, with D maybe TRBD1 (5 bases). Deletions cut 3 bases from V and 4 bases from J, with 12 bases between. The CDR3 contains 14 residues. CDR1 MNHNS and CDR2 SASEGT come from the germline V gene.

This chain links TRBV5-1 with TRBJ1-6, with a weak D call TRBD1 (6 bases). The length of the CDR3 is 14 residues. V lost 3 bases and J 4 bases, leaving 8 bases between the germline ends. The germline V gene encodes CDR1 SGHRS and CDR2 YFSETQ. CDR3 DNA: TGCGCCAGCAGCTCAGACAGGTATAATTCACCCCTCCACTTT. This sequence encodes CASSSDRYNSPLHF.

The gene calls are TRBV27 and TRBJ2-7; D is possibly TRBD2 (5 bases). CDR3 length: 14 residues. V was clipped by 3 bases and J by 0 bases, with 9 bases between them. The germline V gene has CDR1 MNHEY and CDR2 SMNVEV (reference sequence). CDR3 region: CASSLTGNSYEQYF. As DNA, the CDR3 is TGTGCCAGCAGTTTGACGGGGAACTCCTACGAGCAGTACTTC.

This clone was observed once. This rearrangement joins TRBV7-2 to TRBJ1-1; D is possibly TRBD1 (5 bases). Looked up from germline, CDR1 is SGHTA and CDR2 is FQGNSA. CDR3 length: 15 amino acids. V dropped 1 base and J dropped 5 bases, with 14 bases sitting between them. This CDR3 reads CASSLGPREGTEAFF. CDR3 DNA: TGTGCCAGCAGCTTAGGGCCCAGGGAGGGTACTGAAGCTTTCTTT.

The chain combines TRBV18 with TRBJ1-1; tentative D call: TRBD1 (5 bases). The V end lost 2 bases, the J end lost 9 bases, and 16 bases lay between the germline ends. Germline V gene data show CDR1 as KGHSH and CDR2 as LQKENI. The CDR3 length is 14 residues. CDR3 bases: TGTGCCAGCTCACCAGGGGCAGGACCAGTACAAGCTTTCTTT. The encoded protein is CASSPGAGPVQAFF.

In this sample, this clone turned up once. The J gene is TRBJ2-2, the V gene TRBV6-5; 8 bases fit TRBD1. Trimming took 1 base from V and 3 from J; bases not matched to a gene: 1. The germline V gene has CDR1 MNHEY and CDR2 SVGAGI. CDR3 size: 15 residues. For the CDR3, the DNA is TGTGCCAGCAGTTACTACAGGGGGGACACCGGGGAGCTGTTTTTT. Translated, it gives CASSYYRGDTGELFF.

This rearrangement joins TRBV19 to TRBJ1-5; maybe TRBD1 (5 bases). The CDR3 runs to 14 residues. V shed 4 bases and J shed 6 bases, with 13 bases lying between them. The V gene's germline CDR1 is LNHDA and CDR2 SQIVND (reference sequence). The DNA for the CDR3 is TGTGCCAGTAGTACGACAGATTCGGGTCAGCCCCAGCATTTT. Translation: CASSTTDSGQPQHF. Full variable domain (missing parts from reference TRBV19 and TRBJ1-5): DGGITQSPKYLFRKEGQNVTLSCEQNLNHDAMYWYRQDPGQGLRLIYYSQIVNDFQKGDIAEGYSVSREKKESFPLTVTSAQKNPTAFYLCASSTTDSGQPQHFGDGTRLSIL.

The genes are TRBV18 and TRBJ1-2, with 10 bases fitting TRBD1. The junction had 2 bases not matched to a gene; V was cut back by 4 bases and J by 6 bases. Germline V gives CDR1 KGHSH, CDR2 LQKENI. This CDR3 has 13 amino acids. CDR3: CASSRGQGDGYTF. CDR3 nucleotide sequence: TGTGCCAGCTCACGAGGACAGGGGGATGGCTACACCTTC.

This clone was seen once. This chain links TRBV4-2 with TRBJ2-7, with 10 nucleotides matching TRBD2. Germline V gene sequence: CDR1 LGHNA, CDR2 YNFKEQ. V lost 0 bases, J lost 6 bases, and 5 bases stayed unmatched. This CDR3 comprises 15 residues. CDR3 residues: CASSQEVAGGSEQYF. The CDR3 coding sequence is TGTGCCAGCAGCCAAGAAGTAGCGGGAGGCTCCGAGCAGTACTTC.

This clone has a handful of counts. This rearrangement joins TRBV27 to TRBJ1-1, with a tentative D call TRBD1 (6 bases). The ends were cut back, 3 bases at V and 4 bases at J, with 9 bases in the middle. This CDR3 is 13 amino acids long. The germline gives CDR1 MNHEY, CDR2 SMNVEV (reference sequence). The CDR3 DNA is TGTGCCAGCAGTTTCAGGGGTGGCACTGAAGCTTTCTTT. Protein product: CASSFRGGTEAFF.

This chain links TRBV6-6 with TRBJ1-5; D is perhaps TRBD1 (6 bases). This CDR3 is 15 amino acids long. The V and J ends lost 5 bases and 2 bases respectively, with 13 bases between them. Germline-derived CDR1 and CDR2 are MNHNY and SVGAGI (reference sequence). The DNA for the CDR3 is TGTGCCAGCAGTCGACCCAGGGGAGGCAATCAGCCCCAGCATTTT. Encoded protein: CASSRPRGGNQPQHF.

This chain uses TRBV7-2 with TRBJ2-7, with 8 bases aligning to TRBD1. The length of the CDR3 is 12 residues. Germline loops: CDR1 SGHTA, CDR2 FQGNSA. V lost 8 bases to trimming and J lost 3 bases; unmatched junction nucleotides: 3. The CDR3 nucleotides are TGTGCCAGCCGGACAGGGAACTACGAGCAGTACTTC. As protein: CASRTGNYEQYF.

This clone was seen a few times. The chain recombines TRBV5-1 with TRBJ2-2; no firm D call. Trimming took off 5 bases at V and 2 bases at J, with 16 bases between the two ends. The CDR3 is 16 residues long. The germline V gene has CDR1 SGHRS and CDR2 YFSETQ. DNA of the CDR3: TGCGCCAGCAGTCCGCCAAACCGACAAAACACCGGGGAGCTGTTTTTT. It yields the protein CASSPPNRQNTGELFF.

The chain joins TRBV5-1 to TRBJ1-4, with TRBD1 identical over 11 bases. Germline CDR1 and CDR2: SGHRS and YFSETQ. Trimming removed 4 bases from V and 6 bases from J; junction bases left unmatched: 8. This CDR3 is built from 16 residues. This CDR3 reads CASSPGTGGGYEKLFF. CDR3 nucleotide sequence: TGCGCCAGCAGCCCGGGGACAGGGGGAGGTTATGAAAAACTGTTTTTT.

The chain has TRBV24-1 and TRBJ1-2; possibly TRBD1 for D (5 bases). V was cut by 1 base and J by 10 bases, with 12 bases left in between. This CDR3 contains 13 residues. Germline loops: CDR1 KGHDR, CDR2 SFDVKD. CDR3 loop: CATSDFGQGSYTF. In nucleotides, the CDR3 is TGTGCCACCAGTGATTTTGGGCAGGGCTCCTACACCTTC.

Here the CDR3 reads CASSYSASGITGELFF. The CDR3 region has the DNA TGTGCCAGCAGTTACTCAGCTAGCGGTATCACCGGGGAGCTGTTTTTT. The chain joins TRBV6-2 or TRBV6-3 to TRBJ2-2; 7 bases are shared with TRBD2. The CDR3 covers 16 residues. Germline V CDR1 and CDR2: MNHEY, SVGEGT. The J segment lost 4 bases and the V segment lost 0 bases, leaving 5 bases of the junction unmatched.

This chain links TRBV19 with TRBJ1-1; a possible D gene is TRBD1 (6 bases). V gave up 5 bases and J gave up 0 bases, with 10 bases separating them. Germline CDR1 and CDR2: LNHDA and SQIVND (reference sequence). This CDR3 is 14 amino acids long. The CDR3 spells CASSPQGMNTEAFF. CDR3 DNA sequence: TGTGCCAGTAGTCCACAGGGAATGAACACTGAAGCTTTCTTT.

This clone has a single count. This chain joins TRBV18 and TRBJ2-3; D gene unclear. From germline, CDR1 is KGHSH and CDR2 LQKENI. Trimming shortened V by 3 bases and J by 6 bases, and 7 bases separated the two germline ends. This CDR3 comprises 12 residues. The CDR3 DNA follows: TGTGCCAGCTCACCCTCCGGGGATACGCAGTATTTT. Its protein is CASSPSGDTQYF.

This sequence joins TRBV11-1 and TRBJ2-3, with TRBD1 identical over 9 bases. Germline-derived CDR1 and CDR2 are SGHAT and FQDESV (reference sequence). V trimming: 11 bases; J trimming: 5 bases; junction bases outside the gene matches: 14. CDR3 length equals 15 residues. The CDR3 loop is CASSRGTGGKDTQYF. CDR3 DNA: TGTGCCTCCAGCAGGGGAACAGGGGGCAAAGATACGCAGTATTTT.